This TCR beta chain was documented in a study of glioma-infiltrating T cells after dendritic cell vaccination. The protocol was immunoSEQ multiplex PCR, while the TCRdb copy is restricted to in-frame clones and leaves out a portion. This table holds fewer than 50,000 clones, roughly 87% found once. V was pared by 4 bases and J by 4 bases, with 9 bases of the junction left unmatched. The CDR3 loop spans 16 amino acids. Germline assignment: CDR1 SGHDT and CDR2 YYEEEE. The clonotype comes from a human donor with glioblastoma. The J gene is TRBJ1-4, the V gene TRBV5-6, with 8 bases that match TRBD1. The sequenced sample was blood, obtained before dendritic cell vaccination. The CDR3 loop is CASSPFDRGYNEKLFF. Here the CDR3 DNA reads TGTGCCAGCAGCCCATTCGACAGGGGTTATAATGAAAAACTGTTTTTT.